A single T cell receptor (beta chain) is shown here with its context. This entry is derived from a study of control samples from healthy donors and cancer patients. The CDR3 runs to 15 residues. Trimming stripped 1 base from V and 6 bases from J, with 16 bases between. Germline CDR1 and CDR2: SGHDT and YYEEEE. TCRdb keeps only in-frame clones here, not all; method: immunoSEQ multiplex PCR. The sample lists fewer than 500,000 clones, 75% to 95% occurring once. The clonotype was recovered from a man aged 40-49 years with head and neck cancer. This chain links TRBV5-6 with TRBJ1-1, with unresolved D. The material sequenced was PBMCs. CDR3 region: CASSLIVARRAEAFF. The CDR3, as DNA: TGTGCCAGCAGCTTGATCGTCGCCCGCCGAGCTGAAGCTTTCTTT.